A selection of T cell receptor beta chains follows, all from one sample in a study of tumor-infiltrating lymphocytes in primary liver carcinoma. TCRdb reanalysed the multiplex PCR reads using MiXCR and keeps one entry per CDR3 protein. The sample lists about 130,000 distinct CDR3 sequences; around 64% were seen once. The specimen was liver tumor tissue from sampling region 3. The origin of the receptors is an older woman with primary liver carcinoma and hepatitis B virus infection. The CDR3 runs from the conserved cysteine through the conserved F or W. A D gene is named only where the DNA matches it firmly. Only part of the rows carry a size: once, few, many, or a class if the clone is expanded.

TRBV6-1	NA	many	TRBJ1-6	CASSEVVDGSPLHF	TGTGCCAGCAGTGAAGTGGTCGATGGGTCACCCCTCCACTTT
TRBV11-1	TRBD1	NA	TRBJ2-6	CASSLAGTGLPGANVLTF	TGTGCCAGCAGCCTCGCCGGGACAGGCCTCCCTGGGGCCAACGTCCTGACTTTC
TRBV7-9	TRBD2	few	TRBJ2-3	CVSTLGLAGDTQYF	TGTGTCAGCACCCTGGGACTAGCGGGAGATACGCAGTATTTT
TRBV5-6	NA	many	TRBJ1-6	CASSPRQNSYNSPLHF	TGTGCCAGCAGCCCTCGACAGAACTCCTATAATTCACCCCTCCACTTT
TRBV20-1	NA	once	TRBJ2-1	CSAQKQPYNEQFF	TGCAGTGCCCAAAAACAGCCCTACAATGAGCAGTTCTTC
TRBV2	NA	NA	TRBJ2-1	CASSVTEPSSYDEQFF	TGTGCCAGCAGCGTGACTGAACCGAGCTCCTACGATGAGCAGTTCTTC
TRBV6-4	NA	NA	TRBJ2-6	CDSSGTPGSGANVLTF	TGTGACAGCAGCGGGACACCAGGGTCTGGGGCCAACGTCCTGACTTTC
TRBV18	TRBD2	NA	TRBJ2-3	CASSPPGGRTTDTQYF	TGTGCCAGCTCACCCCCCGGCGGGAGGACGACAGATACGCAGTATTTT
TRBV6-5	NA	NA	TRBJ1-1	CASSSPTGRRVNTGAFF	TGTGCCAGCAGTTCCCCTACAGGGAGAAGGGTGAACACTGGAGCTTTCTTT
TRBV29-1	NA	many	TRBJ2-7	CSARVERAPTYEQYF	TGCAGCGCCAGGGTGGAAAGGGCCCCCACCTACGAGCAGTACTTC
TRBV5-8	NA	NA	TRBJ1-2	CASNLPGTATGYTF	TGTGCCAGCAACTTGCCGGGGACCGCTACAGGCTACACCTTC